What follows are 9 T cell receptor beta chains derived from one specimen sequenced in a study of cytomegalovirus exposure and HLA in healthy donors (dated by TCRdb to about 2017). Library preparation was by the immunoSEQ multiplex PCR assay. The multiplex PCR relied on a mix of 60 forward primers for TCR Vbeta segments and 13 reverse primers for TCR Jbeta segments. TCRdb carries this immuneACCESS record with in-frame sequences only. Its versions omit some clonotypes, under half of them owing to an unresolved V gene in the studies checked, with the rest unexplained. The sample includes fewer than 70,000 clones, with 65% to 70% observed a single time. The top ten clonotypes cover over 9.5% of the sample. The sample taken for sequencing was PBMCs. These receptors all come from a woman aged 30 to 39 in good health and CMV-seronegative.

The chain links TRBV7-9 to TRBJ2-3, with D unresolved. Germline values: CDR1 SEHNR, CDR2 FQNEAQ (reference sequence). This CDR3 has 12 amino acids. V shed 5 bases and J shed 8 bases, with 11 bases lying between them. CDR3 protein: CASSPALGTQYF. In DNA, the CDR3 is TGTGCCAGCAGCCCCGCGCTTGGTACGCAGTATTTT.

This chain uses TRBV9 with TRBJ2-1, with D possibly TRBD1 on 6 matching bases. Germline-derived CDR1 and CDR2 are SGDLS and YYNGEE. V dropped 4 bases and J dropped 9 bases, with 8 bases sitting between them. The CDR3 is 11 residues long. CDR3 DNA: TGTGCCAGCAGCCAGGGGAGTGAGCAGTTCTTC. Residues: CASSQGSEQFF.

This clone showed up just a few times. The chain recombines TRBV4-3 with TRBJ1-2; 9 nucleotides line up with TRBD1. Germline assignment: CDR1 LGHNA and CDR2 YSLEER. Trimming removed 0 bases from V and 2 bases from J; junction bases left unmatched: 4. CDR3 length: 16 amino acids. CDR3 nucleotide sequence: TGCGCCAGCAGCCAAGAAACGGGACAGGGAAACTATGGCTACACCTTC. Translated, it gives CASSQETGQGNYGYTF.

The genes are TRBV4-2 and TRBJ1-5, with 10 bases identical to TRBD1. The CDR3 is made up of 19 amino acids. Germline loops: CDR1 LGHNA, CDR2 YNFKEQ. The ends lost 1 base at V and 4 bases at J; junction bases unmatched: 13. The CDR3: CASSQGYGDRGSGNQPQHF. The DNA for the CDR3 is TGTGCCAGCAGCCAAGGCTATGGGGACAGGGGTTCGGGAAATCAGCCCCAGCATTTT.

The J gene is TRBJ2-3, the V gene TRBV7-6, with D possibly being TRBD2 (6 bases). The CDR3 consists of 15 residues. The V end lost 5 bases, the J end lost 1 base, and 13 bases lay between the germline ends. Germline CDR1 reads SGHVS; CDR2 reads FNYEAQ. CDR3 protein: CASSPGTGGTDTQYF. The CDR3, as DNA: TGTGCCAGCAGCCCCGGGACGGGGGGCACAGATACGCAGTATTTT.

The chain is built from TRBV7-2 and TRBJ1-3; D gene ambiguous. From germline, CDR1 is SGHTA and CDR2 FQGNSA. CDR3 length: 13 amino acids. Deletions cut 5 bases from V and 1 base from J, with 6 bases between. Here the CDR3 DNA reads TGTGCCAGCAGCATAAAATCTGGAAACACCATATATTTT. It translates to CASSIKSGNTIYF. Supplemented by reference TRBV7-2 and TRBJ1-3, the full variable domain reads GAGVSQSPSNKVTEKGKDVELRCDPISGHTALYWYRQSLGQGLEFLIYFQGNSAPDKSGLPSDRFSAERTGGSVSTLTIQRTQQEDSAVYLCASSIKSGNTIYFGEGSWLTVV.

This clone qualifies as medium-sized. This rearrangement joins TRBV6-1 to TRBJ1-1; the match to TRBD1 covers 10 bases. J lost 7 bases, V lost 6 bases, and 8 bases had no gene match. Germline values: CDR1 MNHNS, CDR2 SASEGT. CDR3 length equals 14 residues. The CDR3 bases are TGTGCCAGCAGCGATGACAGGGGGCTTAGTGAAGCTTTCTTT. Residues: CASSDDRGLSEAFF.

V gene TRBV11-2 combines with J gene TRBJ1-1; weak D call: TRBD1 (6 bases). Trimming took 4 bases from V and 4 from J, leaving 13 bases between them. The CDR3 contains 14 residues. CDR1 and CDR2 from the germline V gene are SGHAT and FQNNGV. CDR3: CASSSQGRGTEAFF. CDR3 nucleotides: TGTGCCAGCAGCTCACAGGGTAGGGGCACTGAAGCTTTCTTT.

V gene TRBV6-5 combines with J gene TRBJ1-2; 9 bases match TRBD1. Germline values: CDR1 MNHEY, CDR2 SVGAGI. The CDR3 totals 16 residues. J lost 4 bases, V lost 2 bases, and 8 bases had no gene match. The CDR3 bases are TGTGCCAGCAGTTACCTACCGGGGACAGGGATCTATGGCTACACCTTC. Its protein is CASSYLPGTGIYGYTF.